The next 10 T cell receptor beta chains were all read from a single sample in a study of OX40 agonist ivuxolimab in advanced cancers. Library construction relied on the immunoSEQ multiplex PCR assay. This is the immuneACCESS table as TCRdb keeps it, with only in-frame sequences that have V and J called. A part of the clones is gone; compared with another copy, unresolved V genes explain less than half, and the rest is unexplained. The table for this sample lists roughly 48,000 clones; more than 75% of them were counted only once. More than 8.5% of the sample comes from the top ten. The sample in question was CD4+ or CD8+ T cells sorted from blood, obtained in a trial of the OX40 agonist ivuxolimab. Every receptor here comes from an adult with an advanced solid tumor such as melanoma, head and neck, liver or kidney cancer.

The chain recombines TRBV18 with TRBJ2-2, with D unclear. The germline V gene has CDR1 KGHSH and CDR2 LQKENI. This CDR3 has 14 amino acids. The V and J ends lost 2 bases and 1 base respectively, with 5 bases between them. The CDR3 sequence is CASSPTVNTGELFF. The CDR3 DNA reads as TGTGCCAGCTCACCAACAGTGAACACCGGGGAGCTGTTTTTT.

The chain couples TRBV5-4 to TRBJ1-1; 12 bases match TRBD1. The V and J ends lost 4 bases and 7 bases, in that order; junction bases with no gene match: 8. CDR1 is SGHNT and CDR2 is YYREEE in the germline V gene (reference sequence). CDR3 length: 15 amino acids. The CDR3 reads CASSAGTGGVGEAFF. CDR3 nucleotide sequence: TGTGCCAGCAGCGCCGGGACAGGGGGCGTCGGTGAAGCTTTCTTT.

The chain recombines TRBV5-1 with TRBJ1-5; a possible D gene is TRBD1 (5 bases). This CDR3 has 14 amino acids. Germline lookup yields CDR1 SGHRS and CDR2 YFSETQ. Trimming shortened V by 0 bases and J by 9 bases, and 13 bases separated the two germline ends. CDR3 loop: CASSLGGEGLPQHF. CDR3 sequence (DNA): TGCGCCAGCAGCTTGGGGGGCGAGGGGTTGCCCCAGCATTTT. Combining the CDR3 with reference TRBV5-1 and TRBJ1-5 gives the whole variable domain KAGVTQTPRYLIKTRGQQVTLSCSPISGHRSVSWYQQTPGQGLQFLFEYFSETQRNKGNFPGRFSGRQFSNSRSEMNVSTLELGDSALYLCASSLGGEGLPQHFGDGTRLSIL.

This clone has a single count. The chain combines TRBV9 with TRBJ2-1, with D unclear. The CDR3 totals 15 residues. Between the trimmed V and J ends, which lost 4 bases and 6 bases, there was a span of 17 bases. Germline V lookup: CDR1 SGDLS, CDR2 YYNGEE. CDR3 bases: TGTGCCAGCAGCCCAGGTAGGGCCTCAGCCAATGAGCAGTTCTTC. Its translation: CASSPGRASANEQFF.

V is TRBV7-2 and J is TRBJ1-5, with TRBD1 identical over 8 bases. The CDR3 has 13 residues. Trimming at V came to 5 bases and at J to 6 bases, leaving 3 bases not matched to a gene. Germline V lookup: CDR1 SGHTA, CDR2 FQGNSA. The CDR3 DNA sequence: TGTGCCAGCAGCGGACAGGGTGGTCAGCCCCAGCATTTT. Translating it yields CASSGQGGQPQHF.

This chain uses TRBV6-1 with TRBJ2-2; 11 bases align to TRBD2. Trimming took 6 bases from V and 5 from J; bases not matched to a gene: 5. Germline V lookup: CDR1 MNHNS, CDR2 SASEGT. This CDR3 has 15 amino acids. The CDR3 region has the DNA TGTGCCAGCAGGATTACTAGCGGGGGTACCGGGGAGCTGTTTTTT. It specifies CASRITSGGTGELFF.

J is TRBJ2-2 and V is TRBV6-5; D is undetermined. Germline loops: CDR1 MNHEY, CDR2 SVGAGI. The CDR3 loop spans 13 amino acids. Trimming cost V 2 bases and J 5 bases, with 6 bases left between them. The CDR3 DNA reads TGTGCCAGCAGTTACCCCGTGACCGGGGAGCTGTTTTTT. Translation: CASSYPVTGELFF.

This chain links TRBV10-3 with TRBJ2-2, with 14 nucleotides matching TRBD2. The junction had 6 bases not matched to a gene; V was cut back by 5 bases and J by 7 bases. Per germline, CDR1 ENHRY and CDR2 SYGVKD. This CDR3 has 16 amino acids. In DNA, the CDR3 is TGTGCCATCAGTTCGACTAGCGGGAGGGCCGGCGGGGAGCTGTTTTTT. Translating gives CAISSTSGRAGGELFF.

In regard to this clone: Germline is not matched at one junction end, which may reflect a read error. The sample holds other DNA sequences that translate to the same CDR3. The rearrangement uses TRBV9 and TRBJ1-1; D not certain. The CDR3 extends over 14 amino acids. CDR1 SGDLS and CDR2 YYNGEE come from the germline V gene. The CDR3 bases are TGTGCCAGCTCCCTCGCAGGAGGGAACACTGAAGCTTTTTTT. Translation: CASSLAGGNTEAFF. Variable domain in full (rest from reference TRBV9 and TRBJ1-1): DSGVTQTPKHLITATGQRVTLRCSPRSGDLSVYWYQQSLDQGLQFLIQYYNGEERAKGNILERFSAQQFPDLHSELNLSSLELGDSALYFCASSLAGGNTEAFFGQGTRLTVV.

V is TRBV28 and J is TRBJ1-3; D gene ambiguous. With 8 bases removed from V and 3 bases from J, the gap between germline ends came to 11 bases. The germline CDR1 and CDR2 sequences are MDHEN and SYDVKM. The CDR3 spans 13 residues. The CDR3 reads CASHTSYGNTIYF. CDR3 nucleotides: TGTGCCAGCCATACCTCATATGGAAACACCATATATTTT.